A selection of T cell receptor beta chains follows, all from one sample in a study of cytomegalovirus exposure and HLA in healthy donors. Data came from immunoSEQ multiplex PCR; TCRdb stores just in-frame clones and leaves some out. The profile shows 220,000 or so clones, 82% of them singletons. Sequenced sample: PBMCs. All receptors come from a woman aged 40 to 50 in good health and CMV-seronegative. The CDR3 runs from the conserved cysteine through the conserved F or W. The D gene is left open where the match is weak. Clone size is shown for a subset of rows, as once, few, many or a class of expanded clone.

TRBD2,TRBJ2-7,TRBV27,-,CASSRAPQLAGVNEQYF,TGTGCCAGCAGTAGAGCACCTCAACTAGCGGGAGTTAACGAGCAGTACTTC
TRBD2,TRBJ2-3,TRBV4-1,-,CASSLEGLAYTDTQYF,TGCGCCAGCAGCCTTGAGGGACTAGCGTACACAGATACGCAGTATTTT
-,TRBJ1-1,TRBV28,-,CASGDRLSLSNTEAFF,TGTGCCAGCGGTGACAGACTTTCCCTTTCAAACACTGAAGCTTTCTTT
TRBD1,TRBJ2-5,TRBV9,-,CASSWGTGQETQYF,TGTGCCAGCAGCTGGGGGACAGGACAAGAGACCCAGTACTTC
TRBD2,TRBJ2-1,TRBV7-3,-,CASSLQAGERNEQFF,TGTGCCAGCAGCTTACAAGCGGGAGAAAGGAATGAGCAGTTCTTC
-,TRBJ2-7,TRBV5-1,few,CASSFGLAQTYEQYF,TGCGCCAGCAGCTTTGGGCTAGCACAAACCTACGAGCAGTACTTC
TRBD1,TRBJ2-7,TRBV7-9,-,CASSAGQGYSYEQYF,TGTGCCAGCAGCGCGGGACAGGGGTACTCCTACGAGCAGTACTTC
TRBD1,TRBJ1-2,TRBV27,few,CASSQTGDRDLYGYTF,TGTGCCAGCAGCCAAACAGGGGATCGGGACCTCTACGGCTACACCTTC
TRBD1,TRBJ1-1,TRBV30,-,CAWGTGMNTEAFF,TGTGCCTGGGGGACAGGGATGAACACTGAAGCTTTCTTT
TRBD1,TRBJ2-1,TRBV2,-,CASSGQPYIEQFF,TGTGCCAGTTCGGGACAGCCCTACATTGAGCAGTTCTTC
-,TRBJ1-2,TRBV19,-,CASNNRAYGYTF,TGTGCCAGTAATAACAGGGCCTATGGCTACACCTTC
TRBD2,TRBJ2-3,TRBV11-2,-,CASSLDLAGADTQYF,TGTGCCAGCAGCTTAGACCTAGCGGGAGCAGATACGCAGTATTTT
TRBD2,TRBJ2-1,TRBV30,-,CAWSVPSGRAGEQFF,TGTGCCTGGAGTGTACCTAGCGGGAGGGCCGGTGAGCAGTTCTTC
-,TRBJ2-7,TRBV28,-,CASKLDLPGSYEQYF,TGTGCCAGCAAACTGGACCTCCCAGGGTCCTACGAGCAGTACTTC
TRBD1,TRBJ1-2,TRBV5-4,-,CASNVQGVNGYTF,TGTGCCAGCAACGTACAGGGGGTGAACGGCTACACCTTC
-,TRBJ1-2,TRBV6-1,-,CVSSEDSWGRDGYTF,TGTGTCAGCAGTGAAGATAGCTGGGGGCGAGATGGCTACACCTTC
-,TRBJ2-3,TRBV2,-,CASSPTGDTDTQYF,TGTGCCAGCAGTCCCACGGGGGACACAGATACGCAGTATTTT
-,TRBJ2-3,TRBV27,-,CASSFWVVSKGSYSTDTQYF,TGTGCCAGCAGTTTTTGGGTAGTCTCTAAGGGGTCCTATAGCACAGATACGCAGTATTTT
TRBD2,TRBJ2-1,TRBV4-1,-,CASSQAPRGGIYNEQFF,TGCGCCAGCAGCCAGGCTCCCCGGGGGGGCATATACAATGAGCAGTTCTTC
TRBD2,TRBJ2-1,TRBV4-2,few,CASSQDTGGVKQFF,TGTGCCAGCAGCCAAGATACGGGGGGGGTGAAGCAGTTCTTC
TRBD1,TRBJ1-1,TRBV15,-,CATSRRQGSTEAFF,TGTGCCACCAGCAGAAGACAGGGTTCCACTGAAGCTTTCTTT
TRBD2,TRBJ2-2,TRBV19,-,CASRQREGNTGELFF,TGTGCCAGTAGGCAGCGGGAGGGCAACACCGGGGAGCTGTTTTTT
-,TRBJ1-2,TRBV27,-,CASSPQGNYGYTF,TGTGCCAGCAGTCCTCAGGGAAACTATGGCTACACCTTC
TRBD1,TRBJ2-5,TRBV2,-,CASCEVGTGSFQETQYF,TGTGCCAGCTGTGAGGTGGGGACAGGGTCCTTCCAAGAGACCCAGTACTTC
TRBD2,TRBJ2-5,TRBV4-1,-,CASSQLLAGGPNLYF,TGCGCCAGCAGCCAATTGCTAGCGGGAGGGCCTAATTTGTACTTC
-,TRBJ2-2,TRBV7-2,-,CASSHSRDTGELFF,TGTGCCAGCAGTCATTCCAGGGACACCGGGGAGCTGTTTTTT
TRBD1,TRBJ2-1,TRBV7-3,-,CASSVAGQGGNEQFF,TGTGCCAGCAGCGTCGCGGGACAGGGGGGCAATGAGCAGTTCTTC
TRBD2,TRBJ2-1,TRBV19,-,CASKGLAGHNEQFF,TGTGCCAGTAAGGGACTAGCGGGCCACAATGAGCAGTTCTTC
-,TRBJ1-3,TRBV29-1,-,CSVTPGGASGNTIYF,TGCAGCGTCACCCCCGGGGGTGCCTCTGGAAACACCATATATTTT
-,TRBJ1-6,TRBV7-2,-,CASSSPQGRNSPLHF,TGTGCCAGCAGCTCCCCGCAGGGTCGGAATTCACCCCTCCACTTT
TRBD2,TRBJ2-7,TRBV14,-,CASSQDSSGVVGGEQYF,TGTGCCAGCAGCCAAGATTCCAGCGGGGTGGTCGGGGGCGAGCAGTACTTC
-,TRBJ2-1,TRBV6-6,-,CASRAASNEQFF,TGTGCCAGCAGAGCCGCGTCCAATGAGCAGTTCTTC
TRBD2,TRBJ2-2,TRBV4-2,once,CASSQDFSGRAGELFF,TGTGCCAGCAGCCAAGATTTCAGCGGGAGGGCCGGGGAGCTGTTTTTT
-,TRBJ2-7,TRBV7-6,-,CASSAIPLRLARSSYEQYF,TGTGCCAGCAGCGCCATACCGCTCCGGCTAGCGAGATCATCATACGAGCAGTACTTC
-,TRBJ1-1,TRBV7-9,-,CASSLVQATEAFF,TGTGCCAGCAGCTTAGTTCAGGCCACTGAAGCTTTCTTT
-,TRBJ1-2,TRBV7-9,few,CASSPPGDYGYTF,TGTGCCAGCAGCCCGCCGGGAGACTATGGCTACACCTTC
-,TRBJ1-1,TRBV6-6,-,CASSYQDRYEAFF,TGTGCCAGCAGTTACCAAGACAGGTACGAAGCTTTCTTT
TRBD1,TRBJ1-5,TRBV27,-,CASSPDRGHQPQHF,TGTGCCAGCAGTCCGGACAGGGGGCATCAGCCCCAGCATTTT
-,TRBJ1-2,TRBV19,-,CASATGGYGYTF,TGTGCCAGTGCCACCGGTGGCTATGGCTACACCTTC
TRBD1,TRBJ2-3,TRBV5-8,-,CASSPTGSTDTQYF,TGTGCCAGCAGCCCGACAGGGAGCACAGATACGCAGTATTTT
-,TRBJ1-2,TRBV30,-,CAWTLGDYGYTF,TGTGCCTGGACCCTAGGGGACTATGGCTACACCTTC
TRBD1,TRBJ2-2,TRBV11-2,-,CASSYYDRGAGELFF,TGTGCCAGCAGCTACTATGACAGGGGTGCCGGGGAGCTGTTTTTT